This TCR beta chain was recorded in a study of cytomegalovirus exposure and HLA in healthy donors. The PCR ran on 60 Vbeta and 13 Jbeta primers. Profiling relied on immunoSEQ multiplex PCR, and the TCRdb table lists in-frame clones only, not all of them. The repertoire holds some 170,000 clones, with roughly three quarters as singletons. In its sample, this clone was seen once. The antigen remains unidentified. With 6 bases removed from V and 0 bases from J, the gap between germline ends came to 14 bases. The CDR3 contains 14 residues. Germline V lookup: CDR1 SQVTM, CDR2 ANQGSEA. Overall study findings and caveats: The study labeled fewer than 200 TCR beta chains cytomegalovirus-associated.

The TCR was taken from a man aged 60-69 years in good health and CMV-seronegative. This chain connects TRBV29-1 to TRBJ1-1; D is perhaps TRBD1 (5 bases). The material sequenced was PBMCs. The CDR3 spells CSVKGVGMNTEAFF. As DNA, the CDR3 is TGCAGCGTCAAAGGGGTTGGGATGAACACTGAAGCTTTCTTT.